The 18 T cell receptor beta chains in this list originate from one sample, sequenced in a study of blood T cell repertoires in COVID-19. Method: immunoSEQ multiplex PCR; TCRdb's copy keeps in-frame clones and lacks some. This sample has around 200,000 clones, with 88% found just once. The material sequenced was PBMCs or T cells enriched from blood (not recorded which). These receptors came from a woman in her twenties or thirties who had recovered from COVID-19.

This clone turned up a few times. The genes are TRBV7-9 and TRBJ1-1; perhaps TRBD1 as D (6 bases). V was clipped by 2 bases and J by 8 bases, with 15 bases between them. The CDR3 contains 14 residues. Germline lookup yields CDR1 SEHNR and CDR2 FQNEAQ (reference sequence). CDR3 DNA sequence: TGTGCCAGCAGCTTATCAGGGCTCCAGGGGGAAGCTTTCTTT. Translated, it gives CASSLSGLQGEAFF.

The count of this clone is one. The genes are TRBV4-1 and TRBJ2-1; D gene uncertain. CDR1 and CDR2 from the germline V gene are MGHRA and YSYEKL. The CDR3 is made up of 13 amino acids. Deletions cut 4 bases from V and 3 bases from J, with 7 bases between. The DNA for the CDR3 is TGCGCCAGCAGCCTTGGGCTCTACAATGAGCAGTTCTTC. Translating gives CASSLGLYNEQFF.

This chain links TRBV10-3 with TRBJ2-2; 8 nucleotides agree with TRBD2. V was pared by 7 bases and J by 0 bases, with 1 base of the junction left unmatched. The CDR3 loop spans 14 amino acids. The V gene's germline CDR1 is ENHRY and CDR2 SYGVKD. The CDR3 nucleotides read TGTGCCATCAACGGGGGGGCGAACACCGGGGAGCTGTTTTTT. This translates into CAINGGANTGELFF.

The CDR3: CASSRARGNTEAFF. The CDR3 region has the DNA TGTGCCAGTAGTCGCGCCAGAGGGAACACTGAAGCTTTCTTT. The chain recombines TRBV19 with TRBJ1-1, with D unresolved. V lost 5 bases and J lost 1, with 11 bases in between. Per germline, CDR1 LNHDA and CDR2 SQIVND (reference sequence). The CDR3 loop spans 14 amino acids. Based on the CDR3 plus reference TRBV19 and TRBJ1-1, the full variable domain is DGGITQSPKYLFRKEGQNVTLSCEQNLNHDAMYWYRQDPGQGLRLIYYSQIVNDFQKGDIAEGYSVSREKKESFPLTVTSAQKNPTAFYLCASSRARGNTEAFFGQGTRLTVV.

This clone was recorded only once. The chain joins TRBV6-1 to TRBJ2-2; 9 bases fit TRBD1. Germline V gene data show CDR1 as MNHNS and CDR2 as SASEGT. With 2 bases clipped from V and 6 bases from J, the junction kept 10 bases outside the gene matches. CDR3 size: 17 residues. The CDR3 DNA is TGTGCCAGCAGTGAACGGGCGGGACAGGGTAACTCCGGGGAGCTGTTTTTT. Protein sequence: CASSERAGQGNSGELFF.

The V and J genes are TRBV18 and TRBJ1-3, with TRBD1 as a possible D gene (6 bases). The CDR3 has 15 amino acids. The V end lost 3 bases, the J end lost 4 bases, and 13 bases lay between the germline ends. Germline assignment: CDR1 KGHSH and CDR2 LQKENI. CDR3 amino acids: CASSPWDNKGNTIYF. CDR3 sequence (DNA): TGTGCCAGCTCACCCTGGGACAACAAAGGAAACACCATATATTTT.

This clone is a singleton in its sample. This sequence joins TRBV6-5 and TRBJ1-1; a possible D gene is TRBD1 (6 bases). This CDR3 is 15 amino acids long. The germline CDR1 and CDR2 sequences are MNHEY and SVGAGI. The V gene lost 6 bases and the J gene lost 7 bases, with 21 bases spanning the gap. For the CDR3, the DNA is TGTGCCAGCAGCCGGCGGAGACAGGCCCAACGTGAAGCTTTCTTT. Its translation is CASSRRRQAQREAFF.

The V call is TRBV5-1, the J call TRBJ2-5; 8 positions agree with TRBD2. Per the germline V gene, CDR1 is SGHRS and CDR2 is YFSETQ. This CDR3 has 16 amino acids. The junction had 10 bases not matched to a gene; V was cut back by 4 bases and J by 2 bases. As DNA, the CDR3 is TGCGCCAGCAGCCCTGGGACTAGTCGGAGACAAGAGACCCAGTACTTC. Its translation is CASSPGTSRRQETQYF.

The CDR3 coding sequence is TGTGCCAGCAGCGCCACAGGGGTCCAGAGCAATCAGCCCCAGCATTTT. This translates into CASSATGVQSNQPQHF. The chain carries TRBV7-8 and TRBJ1-5; 7 bases are shared with TRBD1. Trimming took 5 bases from V and 1 from J; bases not matched to a gene: 8. Germline V gives CDR1 SGHVS, CDR2 FQNEAQ. The CDR3 contains 16 residues. Full variable domain (missing parts from reference TRBV7-8 and TRBJ1-5): GAGVSQSPRYKVAKRGQDVALRCDPISGHVSLFWYQQALGQGPEFLTYFQNEAQLDKSGLPSDRFFAERPEGSVSTLKIQRTQQEDSAVYLCASSATGVQSNQPQHFGDGTRLSIL.

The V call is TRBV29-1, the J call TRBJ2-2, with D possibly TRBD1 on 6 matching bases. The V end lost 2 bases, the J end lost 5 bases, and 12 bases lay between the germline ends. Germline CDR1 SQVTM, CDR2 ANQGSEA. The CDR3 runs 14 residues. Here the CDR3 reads CSVEMAGATGELFF. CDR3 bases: TGCAGCGTTGAAATGGCAGGGGCGACCGGGGAGCTGTTTTTT.

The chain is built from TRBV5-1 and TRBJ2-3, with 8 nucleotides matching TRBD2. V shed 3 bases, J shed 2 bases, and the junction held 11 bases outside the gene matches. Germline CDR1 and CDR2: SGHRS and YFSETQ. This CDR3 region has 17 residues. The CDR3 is CASSWNPPSGFTDTQYF. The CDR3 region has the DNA TGCGCCAGCAGCTGGAACCCCCCTAGCGGGTTCACAGATACGCAGTATTTT.

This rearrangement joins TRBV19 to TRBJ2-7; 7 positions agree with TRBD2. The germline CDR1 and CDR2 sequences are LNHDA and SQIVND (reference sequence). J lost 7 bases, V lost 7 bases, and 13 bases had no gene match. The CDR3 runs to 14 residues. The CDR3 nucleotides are TGTGCCAGTACCCAGGGAGGGGAGCCCTTTGAGCAGTACTTC. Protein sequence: CASTQGGEPFEQYF. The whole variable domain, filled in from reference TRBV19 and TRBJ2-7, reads DGGITQSPKYLFRKEGQNVTLSCEQNLNHDAMYWYRQDPGQGLRLIYYSQIVNDFQKGDIAEGYSVSREKKESFPLTVTSAQKNPTAFYLCASTQGGEPFEQYFGPGTRLTVT.

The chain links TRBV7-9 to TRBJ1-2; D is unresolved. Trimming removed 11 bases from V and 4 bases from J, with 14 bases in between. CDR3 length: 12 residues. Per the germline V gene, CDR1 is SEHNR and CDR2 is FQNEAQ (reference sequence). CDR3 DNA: TGTGCCGCAGACCCTGGGCTCTATGGCTACACCTTC. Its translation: CAADPGLYGYTF.

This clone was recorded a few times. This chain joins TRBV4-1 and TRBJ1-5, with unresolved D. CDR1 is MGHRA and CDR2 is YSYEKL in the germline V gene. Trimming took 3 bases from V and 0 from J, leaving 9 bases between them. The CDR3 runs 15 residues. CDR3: CASSQGRDSNQPQHF. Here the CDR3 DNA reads TGCGCCAGCAGCCAGGGGAGGGATAGCAATCAGCCCCAGCATTTT.

As DNA, the CDR3 is TGTGCCTGTCGCAGGGAAATGAACACTGAAGCTTTCTTT. Encoded protein: CACRREMNTEAFF. This rearrangement joins TRBV2 to TRBJ1-1; TRBD1 might be the D (5 bases). CDR3 length: 13 amino acids. CDR1 is SNHLY, CDR2 FYNNEI, per germline. Trimming removed 11 bases at V and 0 bases at J, with 13 bases between.

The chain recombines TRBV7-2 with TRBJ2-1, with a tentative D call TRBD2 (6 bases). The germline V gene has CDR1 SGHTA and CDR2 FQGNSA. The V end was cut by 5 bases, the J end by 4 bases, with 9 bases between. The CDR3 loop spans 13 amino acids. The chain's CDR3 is CASSGGSYNEQFF. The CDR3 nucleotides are TGTGCCAGCAGCGGGGGGTCGTACAATGAGCAGTTCTTC.

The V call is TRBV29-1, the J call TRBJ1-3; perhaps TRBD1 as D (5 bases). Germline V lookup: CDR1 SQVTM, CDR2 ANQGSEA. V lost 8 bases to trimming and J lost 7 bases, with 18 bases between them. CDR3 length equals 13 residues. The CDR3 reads CSRTGEGMNTIYF. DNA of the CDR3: TGCAGCCGGACGGGGGAGGGAATGAACACCATATATTTT.

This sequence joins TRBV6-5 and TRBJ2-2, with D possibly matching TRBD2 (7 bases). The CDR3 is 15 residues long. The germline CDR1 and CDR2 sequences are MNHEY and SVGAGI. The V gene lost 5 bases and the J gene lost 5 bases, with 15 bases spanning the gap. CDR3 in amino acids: CASSTNREGTGELFF. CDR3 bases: TGTGCCAGCAGTACGAACAGGGAGGGGACCGGGGAGCTGTTTTTT.